The present T cell receptor (beta chain) was sequenced within a study of cytomegalovirus exposure and HLA in healthy donors. General study points: A highly shared variant cluster was judged a likely technical artifact.

This clone has just a few counts. Its antigen is unknown. This CDR3 is 15 amino acids long. The germline V gene encodes CDR1 SGHDN and CDR2 FVKESK. Trimming took 4 bases from V and 3 from J; bases not matched to a gene: 8. Researchers ran the PCR with 60 Vbeta and 13 Jbeta primers. The protocol was immunoSEQ multiplex PCR, while the TCRdb copy is restricted to in-frame clones and leaves out a portion. In the table there are around 270,000 clones, roughly 80% of which are singletons. This chain links TRBV14 with TRBJ2-7; TRBD2 matches at 8 bases. The receptor was derived from a girl aged 2 to 9 in good health and CMV-seronegative. Sequencing was done on a sample of PBMCs. The CDR3 sequence is CASSPGLGRLYEQYF. The CDR3 nucleotides read TGTGCCAGCAGCCCGGGACTAGGGCGTCTCTACGAGCAGTACTTC.